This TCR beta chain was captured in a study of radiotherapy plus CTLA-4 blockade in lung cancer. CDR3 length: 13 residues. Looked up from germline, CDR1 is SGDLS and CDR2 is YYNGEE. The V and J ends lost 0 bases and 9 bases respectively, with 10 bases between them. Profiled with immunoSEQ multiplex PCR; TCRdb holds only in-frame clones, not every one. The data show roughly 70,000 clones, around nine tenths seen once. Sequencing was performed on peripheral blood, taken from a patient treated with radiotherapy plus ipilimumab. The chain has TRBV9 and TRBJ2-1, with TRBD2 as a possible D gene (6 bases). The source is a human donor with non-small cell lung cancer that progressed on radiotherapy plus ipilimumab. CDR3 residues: CASSVVASAEQFF. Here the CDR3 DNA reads TGTGCCAGCAGCGTAGTCGCTAGCGCTGAGCAGTTCTTC.